This T cell receptor (beta chain) is from a study of blood T cell repertoires in COVID-19. Under the authors' procedure: Cell counts per sample came from amplifying reference gene primers. The assay was immunoSEQ multiplex PCR, and TCRdb's table has in-frame clones only and misses some. V and J calls and clone size come straight from that table; D and trimming were deduced from the DNA. The top ten hold 13% to 15% of the sample, which has 150,000 or so clones, approximately 82% seen once. This clonotype was obtained from a human donor with acute or convalescent COVID-19. The donor label of this sample is uncertain. The material sequenced was peripheral blood.

DNA of the CDR3: TGTGCCAGCAGCTGGGCCCGGGATACGCAGTATTTT. Its translation is CASSWARDTQYF. This chain links TRBV7-9 with TRBJ2-3; D ambiguous. V lost 4 bases and J 6 bases, leaving 8 bases between the germline ends. The CDR3 spans 12 residues. CDR1 SEHNR and CDR2 FQNEAQ come from the germline V gene (reference sequence). Complete variable domain (other parts from reference TRBV7-9 and TRBJ2-3): DTGVSQNPRHKITKRGQNVTFRCDPISEHNRLYWYRQTLGQGPEFLTYFQNEAQLEKSRLLSDRFSAERPKGSFSTLEIQRTEQGDSAMYLCASSWARDTQYFGPGTRLTVL.